This T cell receptor (beta chain) was sequenced in a study of CD8+ T cells in alopecia areata. The treatment is: oral pan-JAK inhibitor, 5-10 mg twice daily. RNA extraction and reverse transcription yielded cDNA as sequencing template. TCRdb's copy holds only in-frame clones and misses some; the assay was immunoSEQ multiplex PCR. The sample consists of 200,000 to 250,000 clones, under 70% of them appearing once. Looked up from germline, CDR1 is WSHSY and CDR2 is SAAADI. V gave up 6 bases and J gave up 9 bases, with 21 bases separating them. The CDR3 loop spans 16 amino acids. The sequence derives from a human donor with alopecia areata. This chain joins TRBV10-2 and TRBJ1-6; weak D call: TRBD1 (6 bases). This specimen was CD4+ T cells sorted from blood, taken at week 4, from a patient treated with tofacitinib. The CDR3 loop reads CASREHLTGSGSPLHF. CDR3 DNA: TGCGCCAGCAGAGAGCACCTTACAGGGTCGGGTTCACCCCTCCACTTT.